Listed below are T cell receptor beta chains from one sample, sequenced in a study of CD8 T cells in Susac syndrome. TCRdb independently ran MiXCR on the immunoSEQ multiplex PCR reads; one entry per CDR3 protein. This table holds roughly 75,000 distinct CDR3 sequences, 93% found once. Sequencing was done on a sample of CD4+ T cells from PBMCs. Source of these receptors: a human donor with Susac syndrome. CDR3s include the opening cysteine and the closing phenylalanine or tryptophan.

V gene: TRBV6-5
J gene: TRBJ2-7
CDR3 protein: CASSYLVGAAGRYEQYF

V gene: TRBV28
J gene: TRBJ2-5
CDR3 protein: CASSLYQQETQYF

V gene: TRBV2
J gene: TRBJ1-2
CDR3 protein: CASSPGRGNGYTF

V gene: TRBV3-1
J gene: TRBJ2-7
CDR3 protein: CASSQDFRAAYEQYF

V gene: TRBV5-6
J gene: TRBJ1-1
CDR3 protein: CASSLVSTANTEAFF

V gene: TRBV6-5
J gene: TRBJ1-2
CDR3 protein: CASSPSDRVYGYTF

V gene: TRBV5-1
J gene: TRBJ2-2
CDR3 protein: CASSLIKGYTGELFF

V gene: TRBV5-1
J gene: TRBJ1-2
CDR3 protein: CASSNRQGAESYGYTF

V gene: TRBV7-2
J gene: TRBJ2-7
CDR3 protein: CASSLARDRRGTDHEQYF

V gene: TRBV11-2
J gene: TRBJ1-2
CDR3 protein: CASSLGQEANYGYTF

V gene: TRBV25-1
J gene: TRBJ2-7
CDR3 protein: CASSDWTSGYEQYF

V gene: TRBV20-1
J gene: TRBJ1-6
CDR3 protein: CSLPHRRAERNSPLHF

V gene: TRBV19
J gene: TRBJ1-5
CDR3 protein: CASSWDSNQPQHF

V gene: TRBV27
J gene: TRBJ2-5
CDR3 protein: CASATKGAQYF

V gene: TRBV5-1
J gene: TRBJ1-1
CDR3 protein: CASSFQKDTEAFF

V gene: TRBV19
J gene: TRBJ1-3
CDR3 protein: CASSPHGTVTSGNTIYF

V gene: TRBV4-3
J gene: TRBJ2-3
CDR3 protein: CASSQGALSILSTDTQYF

V gene: TRBV30
J gene: TRBJ1-3
CDR3 protein: CAWTLRASGDTIYF

V gene: TRBV5-1
J gene: TRBJ2-1
CDR3 protein: CASSFRPLRGIYNEQFF

V gene: TRBV28
J gene: TRBJ2-3
CDR3 protein: CASSPPLLAGGRSTDTQYF

V gene: TRBV30
J gene: TRBJ2-2
CDR3 protein: CAWTWNRGSGELFF

V gene: TRBV7-2
J gene: TRBJ2-7
CDR3 protein: CASSTQTSGGSSYEQYF

V gene: TRBV27
J gene: TRBJ1-6
CDR3 protein: CASGRLSRKTSPLHF

V gene: TRBV19
J gene: TRBJ2-2
CDR3 protein: CASSIPWGTGELFF

V gene: TRBV11-1
J gene: TRBJ2-5
CDR3 protein: CASSPQEGTETQYF

V gene: TRBV6-2/TRBV6-3
J gene: TRBJ2-4
CDR3 protein: CASSTAQGNIQYF

V gene: TRBV11-2
J gene: TRBJ2-3
CDR3 protein: CASSLVPHLRTSGEISTDTQYF

V gene: TRBV20-1
J gene: TRBJ2-1
CDR3 protein: CSAPLGAMGYNEQFF

V gene: TRBV3-1
J gene: TRBJ1-6
CDR3 protein: CASSQGRRYNSPLHF

V gene: TRBV6-5
J gene: TRBJ1-6
CDR3 protein: CASKAKIRSPLHF

V gene: TRBV7-8
J gene: TRBJ1-6
CDR3 protein: CASSLAPGIWRRFSPLHF

V gene: TRBV7-2
J gene: TRBJ2-1
CDR3 protein: CASSRFGPRQEQFF

V gene: TRBV20-1
J gene: TRBJ2-7
CDR3 protein: CSASSAASAEQYF

V gene: TRBV7-6
J gene: TRBJ1-4
CDR3 protein: CASSFAGKLFF

V gene: TRBV6-5
J gene: TRBJ2-7
CDR3 protein: CASSRYSRSSYEQYF

V gene: TRBV30
J gene: TRBJ2-6
CDR3 protein: CAWREGTVHVLTF

V gene: TRBV14
J gene: TRBJ2-5
CDR3 protein: CASSQVGKTQYF

V gene: TRBV7-9
J gene: TRBJ2-2
CDR3 protein: CASSDIRGQYVTGELFF

V gene: TRBV6-1
J gene: TRBJ2-3
CDR3 protein: CASRRGTVVSTDTQYF

V gene: TRBV11-1
J gene: TRBJ2-1
CDR3 protein: CASSFTSGGRDEQFF

V gene: TRBV27
J gene: TRBJ1-4
CDR3 protein: CASSLSAGETNEKLFF

V gene: TRBV5-6
J gene: TRBJ2-5
CDR3 protein: CASRRQGAGWETQYF

V gene: TRBV5-1
J gene: TRBJ1-5
CDR3 protein: CASSLGTGVNQPQHF

V gene: TRBV2
J gene: TRBJ2-1
CDR3 protein: CASTAGTSGGARSYNEQFF

V gene: TRBV29-1
J gene: TRBJ1-2
CDR3 protein: CSVGLLQANYGYTF

V gene: TRBV24-1
J gene: TRBJ2-1
CDR3 protein: CATSDLLGMNEQFF

V gene: TRBV28
J gene: TRBJ2-4
CDR3 protein: CASIGGLAKNIQYF

V gene: TRBV7-3
J gene: TRBJ2-4
CDR3 protein: CASSLDYGNIQYF

V gene: TRBV11-3
J gene: TRBJ2-2
CDR3 protein: CASSLDNSITGELFF

V gene: TRBV28
J gene: TRBJ1-1
CDR3 protein: CASSTGYPEAFF